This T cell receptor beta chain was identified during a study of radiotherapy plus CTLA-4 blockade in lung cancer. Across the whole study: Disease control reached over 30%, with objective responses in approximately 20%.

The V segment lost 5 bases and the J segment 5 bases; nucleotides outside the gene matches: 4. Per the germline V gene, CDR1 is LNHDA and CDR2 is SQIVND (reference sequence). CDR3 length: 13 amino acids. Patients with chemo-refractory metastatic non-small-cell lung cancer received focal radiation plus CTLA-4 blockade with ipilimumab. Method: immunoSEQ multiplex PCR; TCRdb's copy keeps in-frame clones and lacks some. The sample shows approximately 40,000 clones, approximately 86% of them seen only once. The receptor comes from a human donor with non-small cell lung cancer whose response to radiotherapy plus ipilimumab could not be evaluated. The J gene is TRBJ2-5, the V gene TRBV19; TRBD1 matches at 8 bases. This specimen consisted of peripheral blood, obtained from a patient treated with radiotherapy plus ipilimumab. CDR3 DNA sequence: TGTGCCAGTAGTTCCCAGGGGGCTGAGACCCAGTACTTC. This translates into CASSSQGAETQYF.